This T cell receptor beta chain was captured in a study of tumor-infiltrating lymphocytes in primary liver carcinoma. For the study at large: Maximum tumor diameters ranged from about 4 to 11 cm, stage T1-T3 N0M0. Findings of the study overall: Lower overlap was observed for tumor-adjacent and tumor-blood pairs relative to tumor region pairs.

Extraction of RNA together with DNA used roughly 19-31 mg of unsorted bulk tissue. The patients carried chronic HBV infection and had received no treatment. Germline CDR1 is SGHAT and CDR2 is FQNNGV. With 1 base removed from V and 9 bases from J, the gap between germline ends came to 7 bases. This CDR3 is 13 amino acids long. For this clonotype: Its target is unknown.

The researchers produced TCR beta cDNA from 500 ng total RNA with a constant-region primer. A slightly modified ARM-PCR protocol with three nested multiplex PCR rounds produced these TCR beta libraries. The first two PCR rounds, roughly 10 cycles each, used TRBV1-TRBV30 forward primers and a C-beta reverse primer. TCRdb reprocessed the multiplex PCR reads with MiXCR, giving one entry per CDR3 protein. The profile shows around 88,000 distinct CDR3 sequences, 68% of them singletons. Sample: tumor-adjacent normal liver tissue. The chain combines TRBV11-2 with TRBJ1-6; D gene unclear. The sequence was obtained from a man aged 40-49 years with primary liver carcinoma and hepatitis B virus infection. The DNA for the CDR3 is TGTGCCAGCAGCTTAGGGGGTGGTTCACCCCTCCACTTT. Translated: CASSLGGGSPLHF.